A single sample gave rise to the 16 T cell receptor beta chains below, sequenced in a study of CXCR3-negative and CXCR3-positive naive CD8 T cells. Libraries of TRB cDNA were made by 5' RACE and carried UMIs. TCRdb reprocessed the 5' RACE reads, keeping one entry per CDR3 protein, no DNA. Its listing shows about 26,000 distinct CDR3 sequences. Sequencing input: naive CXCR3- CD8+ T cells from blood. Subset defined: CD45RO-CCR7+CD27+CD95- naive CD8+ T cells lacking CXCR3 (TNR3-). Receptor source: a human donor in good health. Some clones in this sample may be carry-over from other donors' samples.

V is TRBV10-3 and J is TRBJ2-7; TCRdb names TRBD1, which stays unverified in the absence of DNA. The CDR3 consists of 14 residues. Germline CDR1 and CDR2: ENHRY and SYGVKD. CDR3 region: CAISRTGGDDEQYF.

CDR3 loop: CSVEGLSEDVQETQYF. V and J are TRBV29-1 and TRBJ2-5; TCRdb lists TRBD2, though no DNA is available to test this call. This CDR3 is 16 amino acids long. Germline values: CDR1 SQVTM, CDR2 ANQGSEA.

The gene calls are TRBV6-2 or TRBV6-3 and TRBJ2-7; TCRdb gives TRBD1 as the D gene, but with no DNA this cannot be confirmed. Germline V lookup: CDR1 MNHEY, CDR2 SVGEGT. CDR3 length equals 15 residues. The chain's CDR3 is CASSITGGGSYEQYF.

The CDR3 is CASSQEARHNEQFF. V gene TRBV4-3 combines with J gene TRBJ2-1; TCRdb selects TRBD2, and the lack of DNA leaves this call unchecked. The length of the CDR3 is 14 residues. Germline V gene data show CDR1 as LGHNA and CDR2 as YSLEER.

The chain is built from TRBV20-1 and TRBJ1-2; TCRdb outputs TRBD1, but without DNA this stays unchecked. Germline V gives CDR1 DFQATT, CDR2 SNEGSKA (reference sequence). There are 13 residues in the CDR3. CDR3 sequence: CSAGTGEESSYTF.

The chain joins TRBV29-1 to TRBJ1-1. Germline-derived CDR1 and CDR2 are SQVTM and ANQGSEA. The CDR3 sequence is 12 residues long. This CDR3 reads CSVEGRNTEAFF.

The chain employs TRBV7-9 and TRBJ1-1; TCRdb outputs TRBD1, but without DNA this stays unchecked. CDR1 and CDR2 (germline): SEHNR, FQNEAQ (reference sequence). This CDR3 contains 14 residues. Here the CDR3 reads CASTISFQGPEAFF.

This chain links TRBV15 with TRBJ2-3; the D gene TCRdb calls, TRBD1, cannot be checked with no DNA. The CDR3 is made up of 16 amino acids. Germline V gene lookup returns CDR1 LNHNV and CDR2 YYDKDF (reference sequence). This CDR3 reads CATSPELGGGIDTQYF.

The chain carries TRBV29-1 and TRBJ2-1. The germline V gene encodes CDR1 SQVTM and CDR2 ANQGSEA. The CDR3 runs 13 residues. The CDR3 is CSVYLASYNEQFF.

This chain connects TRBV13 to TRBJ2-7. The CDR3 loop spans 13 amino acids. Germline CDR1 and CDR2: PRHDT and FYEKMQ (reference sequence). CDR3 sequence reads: CASSLGLSPEQYF.

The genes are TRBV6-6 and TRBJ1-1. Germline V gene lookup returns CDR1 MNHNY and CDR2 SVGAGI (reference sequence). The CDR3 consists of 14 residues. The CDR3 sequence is CASSYSFESSEAFF.

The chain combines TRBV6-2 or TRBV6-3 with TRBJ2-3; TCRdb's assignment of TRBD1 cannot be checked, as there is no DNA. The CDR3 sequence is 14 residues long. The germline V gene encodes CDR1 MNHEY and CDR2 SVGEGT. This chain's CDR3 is CASSSGHSTDTQYF.

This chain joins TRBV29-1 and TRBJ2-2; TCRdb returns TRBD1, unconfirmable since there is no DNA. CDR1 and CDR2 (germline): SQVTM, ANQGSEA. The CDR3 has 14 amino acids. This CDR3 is CSGHGGGAAGELFF.

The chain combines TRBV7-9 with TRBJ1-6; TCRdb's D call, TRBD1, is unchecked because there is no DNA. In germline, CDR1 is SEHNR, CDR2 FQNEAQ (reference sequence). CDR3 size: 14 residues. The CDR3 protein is CASSPPPVNSPLHF.

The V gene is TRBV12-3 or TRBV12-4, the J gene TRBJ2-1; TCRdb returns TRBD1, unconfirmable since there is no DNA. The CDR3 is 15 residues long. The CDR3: CASSLGVSSYNEQFF.

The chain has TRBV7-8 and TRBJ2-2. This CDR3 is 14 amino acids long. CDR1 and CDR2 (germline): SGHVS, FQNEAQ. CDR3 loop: CASSLGENTGELFF.